One sample yielded the 16 T cell receptor beta chains listed below, sequenced in a study of T cell responses to AZD1222 COVID-19 vaccine (dated by TCRdb to the early 2020s). To prepare the library, the immunoSEQ multiplex PCR assay was applied. This immuneACCESS table, as held by TCRdb, lists in-frame sequences with V and J called but not all clones. Of the missing ones, under half trace to an unresolved V gene in checked studies; the others have no known cause. The sample yields some 160,000 clones; 85% to 95% were counted once. Of the sample, roughly 0.9% falls within the top ten clones. This specimen's time point label, per the study, means: baseline before first vaccination. The source material was peripheral blood, sampled on day 0 of AZD1222 vaccination. These receptor sequences come from an adult in good health.

Written as DNA, the CDR3 is TGTGCCAGCAGTGAAGCTAGCGGGGGGTTCACCGGGGAGCTGTTTTTT. It yields the protein CASSEASGGFTGELFF. The V gene is TRBV6-1, the J gene TRBJ2-2; TRBD2 aligns across 10 bases. CDR1 MNHNS and CDR2 SASEGT come from the germline V gene. V was clipped by 0 bases and J by 4 bases; unmatched bases: 2. This CDR3 is built from 16 residues.

This clone has only one observation. This sequence joins TRBV12-3 or TRBV12-4 and TRBJ1-1; maybe TRBD1 (5 bases). V lost 8 bases, J lost 11 bases, and 15 bases lay in between. The CDR3 has 11 amino acids. DNA for the CDR3: TGTGCCAGCCTAAATTTGGGGGTGGCTTTCTTT. Translated, it gives CASLNLGVAFF.

V is TRBV4-2 and J is TRBJ2-7, with D tentatively TRBD1 or TRBD2 (5 bases each). Germline assignment: CDR1 LGHNA and CDR2 YNFKEQ. V was trimmed by 3 bases and J by 6 bases, leaving 18 bases between them. CDR3 length equals 15 residues. The CDR3 is CASSHGTSGEGEQYF. CDR3 nucleotide sequence: TGTGCCAGCAGCCACGGGACCTCGGGTGAGGGCGAGCAGTACTTC.

This chain links TRBV9 with TRBJ1-2; the D gene is possibly TRBD1 (5 bases). Germline CDR1 and CDR2: SGDLS and YYNGEE. Between the trimmed V and J ends, which lost 2 bases and 3 bases, there was a span of 20 bases. CDR3 size: 17 residues. The CDR3 spells CASSVVVLTARDYGYTF. The CDR3 DNA sequence: TGTGCCAGCAGCGTCGTAGTCTTAACGGCCAGGGACTATGGCTACACCTTC.

The chain couples TRBV7-9 to TRBJ1-5; possible D gene TRBD1, 6 bases. Trimming pared 4 bases from V and 11 bases from J, leaving 30 bases between. Germline V gene sequence: CDR1 SEHNR, CDR2 FQNEAQ (reference sequence). The CDR3 is made up of 18 amino acids. Here the CDR3 reads CASSSMGAEPHITPTQHF. CDR3 coding DNA: TGTGCCAGCAGCTCAATGGGGGCGGAGCCTCATATTACCCCGACCCAGCATTTT.

The rearrangement uses TRBV11-3 and TRBJ1-2, with D perhaps TRBD1 (6 bases). The germline gives CDR1 SGHNT, CDR2 YENEEA. V shed 5 bases and J shed 8 bases, with 15 bases lying between them. The CDR3 extends over 13 amino acids. CDR3: CASSLGGLQGYTF. CDR3 in DNA: TGTGCCAGCAGCCTCGGGGGGCTACAGGGCTACACCTTC.

The chain employs TRBV7-9 and TRBJ2-3, with D hard to call. Trimming removed 1 base from V and 1 base from J, with 6 bases in between. This CDR3 is 14 amino acids long. Germline-derived CDR1 and CDR2 are SEHNR and FQNEAQ (reference sequence). The CDR3 is CASSLGFGTDTQYF. As DNA, the CDR3 is TGTGCCAGCAGCTTAGGGTTTGGCACAGATACGCAGTATTTT.

A word on this clone: Other DNA variants within this sample encode the same CDR3. The V gene is TRBV9, the J gene TRBJ2-1, with a tentative D call TRBD2 (5 bases). Trimming pared 0 bases from V and 3 bases from J, leaving 10 bases between. Germline CDR1 and CDR2: SGDLS and YYNGEE. The length of the CDR3 is 15 residues. The CDR3 here is CASSVGTGYYNEQFF. CDR3 DNA: TGTGCCAGCAGCGTAGGAACGGGGTACTACAATGAGCAGTTCTTC.

The chain employs TRBV24-1 and TRBJ2-2; D is unclear. The germline V gene has CDR1 KGHDR and CDR2 SFDVKD. CDR3 length: 14 amino acids. The V end was cut by 5 bases, the J end by 2 bases, with 8 bases between. In nucleotides, the CDR3 is TGTGCCACCAGTGGGCGGAGTAACACCGGGGAGCTGTTTTTT. Encoded protein: CATSGRSNTGELFF.

The chain has TRBV11-2 and TRBJ2-1, with 8 positions matching TRBD2. J lost 0 bases, V lost 2 bases, and 6 bases had no gene match. There are 17 residues in the CDR3. Germline V CDR1 and CDR2: SGHAT, FQNNGV. In DNA, the CDR3 is TGTGCCAGCAGCTTATTCTCGGGGGGGGCCTCCTACAATGAGCAGTTCTTC. Its translation is CASSLFSGGASYNEQFF.

The V gene is TRBV3-1 (or the pseudogene TRBV3-2), the J gene TRBJ1-4, with D perhaps matching TRBD1 (6 bases). Germline V gene lookup returns CDR1 LGHDT and CDR2 YNNKEL (reference sequence). The length of the CDR3 is 15 residues. With 1 base removed from V and 6 bases from J, the gap between germline ends came to 12 bases. The CDR3 DNA is TGTGCCAGCAGCCAAGGGGGACACGGACATGAAAAACTGTTTTTT. This codes for CASSQGGHGHEKLFF.

On this clone itself: The same CDR3 can be traced to other DNA sequences in this sample. The chain carries TRBV5-1 and TRBJ1-5, with TRBD1 matching 7 bases. CDR1 is SGHRS and CDR2 is YFSETQ in the germline V gene. V shed 1 base, J shed 5 bases, and the junction held 0 bases outside the gene matches. The CDR3 extends over 13 amino acids. The CDR3 protein is CASSLTGDQPQHF. For the CDR3, the DNA is TGCGCCAGCAGCTTGACAGGGGATCAGCCCCAGCATTTT.

This chain uses TRBV30 with TRBJ1-2, with D hard to call. The CDR3 extends over 14 amino acids. CDR1 is GTSNPN and CDR2 is SVGIG in the germline V gene (reference sequence). V lost 3 bases to trimming and J lost 4 bases, with 15 bases between them. The chain's CDR3 is CAWSAPAQFYGYTF. CDR3 bases: TGTGCCTGGAGCGCCCCGGCCCAATTCTATGGCTACACCTTC.

This clone was seen only once. The chain joins TRBV6-1 to TRBJ1-5, with D tentatively TRBD1 (6 bases). Germline V gives CDR1 MNHNS, CDR2 SASEGT. Trimming shortened V by 4 bases and J by 0 bases, and 19 bases separated the two germline ends. The CDR3 spans 18 residues. In DNA, the CDR3 is TGTGCCAGCAGTGTTCAGGGGTCCTACCCGGGTAGCAATCAGCCCCAGCATTTT. Amino acids: CASSVQGSYPGSNQPQHF.

V and J are TRBV7-9 and TRBJ1-1, with D perhaps matching TRBD1 (6 bases). Trimming took 2 bases from V and 1 from J, leaving 11 bases between them. The germline gives CDR1 SEHNR, CDR2 FQNEAQ (reference sequence). The CDR3 sequence is 15 residues long. The CDR3 here is CASSLQQGPNTEAFF. Here the CDR3 DNA reads TGTGCCAGCAGCTTACAACAGGGACCGAACACTGAAGCTTTCTTT.

J is TRBJ2-6 and V is TRBV4-1; the D call may be TRBD1 or TRBD2 (5 bases each). The CDR3 spans 15 residues. Trimming stripped 1 base from V and 2 bases from J, with 6 bases between. Looked up from germline, CDR1 is MGHRA and CDR2 is YSYEKL. The CDR3 protein is CASSQVGAGANVLTF. CDR3 nucleotide sequence: TGCGCCAGCAGCCAAGTGGGGGCTGGGGCCAACGTCCTGACTTTC.